These 19 T cell receptor beta chains were all obtained from the same sample, sequenced in a study of blood T cell repertoires in COVID-19 (dated by TCRdb to the early 2020s). Library preparation employed the immunoSEQ multiplex PCR assay. The immuneACCESS repertoire file appears here via TCRdb, limited to in-frame rearrangements. These files lack a portion of the clones; in checked studies, under half of the deficit traces to unresolved V genes, and the cause of the others is not known. Here the sample has fewer than 250,000 clones; approximately 85% occur a single time. Approximately 5.1% of the sample comes from the top ten. The sample was peripheral blood. The receptors here all came from a woman aged 70-85 years with active or convalescent COVID-19.

In regard to this clone: In the same sample, other DNA sequences code for this CDR3. The J gene is TRBJ1-1, the V gene TRBV18; 9 bases line up with TRBD1. Germline V CDR1 and CDR2: KGHSH, LQKENI. With 4 bases clipped from V and 3 bases from J, the junction kept 0 bases outside the gene matches. CDR3 length equals 13 residues. The CDR3: CASSRDRDTEAFF. The CDR3 DNA reads TGTGCCAGCTCACGGGACAGGGACACTGAAGCTTTCTTT.

This chain uses TRBV12-3 or TRBV12-4 with TRBJ2-1; 8 nucleotides agree with TRBD2. This CDR3 contains 12 residues. V trimming: 6 bases; J trimming: 8 bases; junction bases outside the gene matches: 3. The CDR3 nucleotides are TGTGCCAGCAGCCCGGGAGGGGATGAGCAGTTCTTC. Protein product: CASSPGGDEQFF.

This chain links TRBV18 with TRBJ1-4; TRBD1 is a possible D gene (5 bases). CDR1 is KGHSH and CDR2 is LQKENI in the germline V gene. With 3 bases removed from V and 8 bases from J, the gap between germline ends came to 19 bases. The CDR3 has 16 amino acids. The CDR3 loop is CASSPQRGGTWEKLFF. The DNA of the CDR3 is TGTGCCAGCTCACCTCAGCGCGGGGGGACTTGGGAAAAACTGTTTTTT. Complete variable domain (other parts from reference TRBV18 and TRBJ1-4): NAGVMQNPRHLVRRRGQEARLRCSPMKGHSHVYWYRQLPEEGLKFMVYLQKENIIDESGMPKERFSAEFPKEGPSILRIQQVVRGDSAAYFCASSPQRGGTWEKLFFGSGTQLSVL.

The CDR3 nucleotides read TGTGCCAGTAGCCCCCCGACAGAAAGGGGTGAAAAACTGTTTTTT. Protein sequence: CASSPPTERGEKLFF. This sequence joins TRBV19 and TRBJ1-4; tentatively, D is TRBD1 (5 bases). The V gene's germline CDR1 is LNHDA and CDR2 SQIVND (reference sequence). Deletions cut 6 bases from V and 7 bases from J, with 18 bases between. The CDR3 runs 15 residues.

The CDR3 sequence is CASSSSGGAGIYEQYF. CDR3 sequence (DNA): TGTGCCAGCAGCTCCTCAGGGGGCGCCGGGATCTACGAGCAGTACTTC. This chain uses TRBV7-9 with TRBJ2-7, with 8 positions matching TRBD1. The junction had 11 bases not matched to a gene; V was cut back by 4 bases and J by 3 bases. There are 16 residues in the CDR3. CDR1 SEHNR and CDR2 FQNEAQ come from the germline V gene (reference sequence).

The chain is built from TRBV19 and TRBJ2-2; 7 positions agree with TRBD2. CDR1 LNHDA and CDR2 SQIVND come from the germline V gene (reference sequence). The CDR3 consists of 15 residues. Trimming at V came to 7 bases and at J to 3 bases, leaving 8 bases not matched to a gene. Written as DNA, the CDR3 is TGTGCCAGTATGAGCTGGCGGGAGTACACCGGGGAGCTGTTTTTT. Translating gives CASMSWREYTGELFF.

The chain links TRBV7-2 to TRBJ1-1, with D tentatively TRBD1 (6 bases). The V gene lost 4 bases and the J gene lost 7 bases, with 13 bases spanning the gap. The CDR3 is made up of 13 amino acids. CDR1 is SGHTA and CDR2 is FQGNSA in the germline V gene. The DNA for the CDR3 is TGTGCCAGCAGCTCCTTCGAGACAGGTGAAGCTTTCTTT. Its translation is CASSSFETGEAFF.

The V call is TRBV2, the J call TRBJ2-1, with TRBD1 identical over 10 bases. With V trimmed by 3 bases and J by 2 bases, 1 base remained unmatched. The V gene's germline CDR1 is SNHLY and CDR2 FYNNEI. CDR3 length equals 15 residues. CDR3 amino acids: CASSDDRGPYNEQFF. The CDR3 region has the DNA TGTGCCAGCAGTGACGACAGGGGGCCCTACAATGAGCAGTTCTTC.

This rearrangement joins TRBV7-3 to TRBJ1-2, with 8 bases aligning to TRBD1. The CDR3 runs 18 residues. The germline V gene encodes CDR1 SGHTA and CDR2 FQGTGA. The trim removed 0 bases at V and 8 bases at J, leaving 17 bases unmatched. DNA for the CDR3: TGTGCCAGCAGCTTAACGAGGCCCAATGGCAGGGGGCATGGAGGCTACACCTTC. Protein product: CASSLTRPNGRGHGGYTF.

This clone has a single count. The chain has TRBV19 and TRBJ2-3; 10 bases are a match to TRBD2. Per germline, CDR1 LNHDA and CDR2 SQIVND (reference sequence). The J segment lost 4 bases and the V segment lost 3 bases, leaving 10 bases of the junction unmatched. The CDR3 runs 17 residues. The DNA of the CDR3 is TGTGCCAGTAGTATTTTAGCGGGAGGAGCGAGAGCAGATACGCAGTATTTT. Protein sequence: CASSILAGGARADTQYF.

The chain joins TRBV21-1 to TRBJ1-1. TRBV21-1 is an annotated pseudogene. The CDR3 extends over 14 amino acids. The CDR3 nucleotides read TGTGCCAGCACCCGGGGGGGGAAGGACACTGAAGCTTTCTTT. Encoded protein: CASTRGGKDTEAFF.

This sequence joins TRBV6-6 and TRBJ1-2; 8 bases are a match to TRBD1. V lost 2 bases to trimming and J lost 8 bases; unmatched junction nucleotides: 7. The CDR3 consists of 14 residues. In germline, CDR1 is MNHNY, CDR2 SVGAGI (reference sequence). CDR3 region: CASSYLPGGDGYTF. The CDR3 DNA reads TGTGCCAGCAGTTACCTGCCAGGGGGCGACGGCTACACCTTC.

As concerns this clone: One junction end disagrees with the germline gene, perhaps due to a read error. The rearrangement uses TRBV6-1 and TRBJ2-5; 9 bases map to TRBD1. The CDR3 length is 15 residues. Germline assignment: CDR1 MNHNS and CDR2 SASEGT. CDR3 nucleotide sequence: TGTGCCAGCAGGGAAGGGACAGGGCTCCAAGAGACCCAGTACTTC. Residues: CASREGTGLQETQYF.

There are many counts of this clone. The V gene is TRBV23-1, the J gene TRBJ2-5; D may be TRBD2 (6 bases). TRBV23-1 belongs to the ORF category, with a function that is uncertain. The CDR3 totals 22 residues. V lost 1 base and J lost 0, with 30 bases in between. This chain's CDR3 is CASSQCHNPWDSGRPHQETQYF. Written as DNA, the CDR3 is TGCGCCAGCAGTCAATGCCACAACCCCTGGGACTCGGGGAGGCCCCACCAAGAGACCCAGTACTTC.

This sequence joins TRBV16 and TRBJ2-1; TRBD2 matches at 7 bases. CDR3 size: 17 residues. V lost 0 bases to trimming and J lost 4 bases; unmatched junction nucleotides: 9. The germline gives CDR1 KGHSY, CDR2 FQNENV. CDR3 sequence reads: CASSQSWASGSYNEQFF. CDR3 nucleotide sequence: TGTGCCAGCAGCCAATCGTGGGCTAGCGGCTCGTACAATGAGCAGTTCTTC.

The V gene is TRBV4-2, the J gene TRBJ1-3; TRBD1 is a possible D gene (6 bases). V lost 4 bases and J 1 base, leaving 11 bases between the germline ends. CDR1 and CDR2 from the germline V gene are LGHNA and YNFKEQ. The CDR3 is made up of 15 amino acids. DNA of the CDR3: TGTGCCAGCAGCCCCGAGGACAGTTCTGGAAACACCATATATTTT. Residues: CASSPEDSSGNTIYF.

This clone was picked up a small number of times. V and J are TRBV12-2 and TRBJ2-2; the D segment call TRBD2 is taken from the table without a DNA check. TRBV12-2 is assigned pseudogene status. The CDR3 spans 15 residues. CDR3 sequence: CASRKRGGPTGELFF. Written as DNA, the CDR3 is TGTGCAAGCCGCAAGCGCGGAGGGCCGACCGGGGAGCTGTTTTTT.

This clone was seen only a few times. The J gene is TRBJ2-5, the V gene TRBV14, with 9 bases fitting TRBD2. Trimming took 3 bases from V and 4 from J; bases not matched to a gene: 6. The length of the CDR3 is 15 residues. CDR1 and CDR2 from the germline V gene are SGHDN and FVKESK. CDR3 loop: CASSQYSGSAETQYF. CDR3 bases: TGTGCCAGCAGCCAGTATAGCGGGAGCGCAGAGACCCAGTACTTC.

This sequence joins TRBV5-4 and TRBJ2-3, with TRBD2 matching over 9 bases. The CDR3 consists of 17 residues. V dropped 1 base and J dropped 7; count of bases not matched to a gene: 13. Germline CDR1 reads SGHNT; CDR2 reads YYREEE (reference sequence). The CDR3: CASSLLAGGPAPNTQYF. In nucleotides, the CDR3 is TGTGCCAGCAGCTTGTTGGCGGGAGGGCCAGCACCTAATACGCAGTATTTT.